The rows below give T cell receptor beta chains drawn from one sample of a study of T cell responses to AZD1222 COVID-19 vaccine. The data were produced by immunoSEQ multiplex PCR, yet TCRdb's version contains in-frame clones alone and is incomplete. The table has 100,000 to 110,000 clones, 88% seen once. The starting material was peripheral blood, obtained on day 0 of AZD1222 vaccination. These TCRs come from an adult in good health. Both conserved end residues are part of each CDR3. The D gene is left open where the match is weak.

D,J,V,CDR3
.,TRBJ1-2,TRBV4-3,CASSSSKIYGYTF
.,TRBJ2-7,TRBV27,CASSLSGYEQYF
TRBD1,TRBJ2-1,TRBV10-2,CASSEWRQGRGYEQFF
.,TRBJ2-7,TRBV4-1,CASSQDKSSGSYEQYF
.,TRBJ1-2,TRBV5-6,CASSLGYGYTF
TRBD1,TRBJ2-1,TRBV19,CASSSPGQGNEQFF
TRBD2,TRBJ2-7,TRBV11-3,CASSPQRESSYEQYF
.,TRBJ2-5,TRBV4-3,CASSQGRGWQETQYF
.,TRBJ1-1,TRBV30,CAWRPYRAGGTEAFF
TRBD1,TRBJ1-2,TRBV2,CASSTGTASNYGYTF
.,TRBJ2-7,TRBV30,CAWSRETGYNEQYF
TRBD1,TRBJ1-4,TRBV27,CASSLQGAREKLFF
.,TRBJ2-1,TRBV4-1,CASSKGAITSYNEQFF
.,TRBJ1-2,TRBV28,CASSFGQGYGYTF
.,TRBJ1-5,TRBV10-1,CASSGEPYSNQPQHF
.,TRBJ2-1,TRBV7-9,CASSLIGGYGAYNEQFF
.,TRBJ1-1,TRBV6-5,CASSYEARTNTEAFF
TRBD2,TRBJ2-2,TRBV7-2,CASSLRTGLADITGELFF
.,TRBJ2-2,TRBV6-2/TRBV6-3,CASSSNLQVANTGELFF
.,TRBJ1-3,TRBV18,CASSPKTRNTIYF
.,TRBJ2-2,TRBV10-3,CATVRSSPDTGELFF
TRBD2,TRBJ2-7,TRBV18,CASSRTSRSYEQYF
.,TRBJ1-4,TRBV30,CAQGGGDEKLFF
TRBD1,TRBJ2-3,TRBV10-3,CAISRDRESDTQYF
.,TRBJ2-2,TRBV6-5,CASSSHSVTGELFF
.,TRBJ1-1,TRBV7-6,CASSTPRGADTEAFF
TRBD2,TRBJ2-1,TRBV27,CASSFGLAGFVSRDNEQFF
TRBD2,TRBJ2-5,TRBV6-5,CASSSVSGGAKKTQYF
TRBD1,TRBJ2-1,TRBV6-6,CASGGQAQNEQFF
.,TRBJ2-7,TRBV7-2,CASSPLLALDSLGGEQYF
.,TRBJ2-3,TRBV4-2,CASSQVGGETDTQYF
.,TRBJ1-5,TRBV30,CAWSDSGESNQPQHF
.,TRBJ2-1,TRBV19,CASSIDVGAGSDNEQFF
.,TRBJ1-1,TRBV12-2,CASRHRDRGEENTEAFF
.,TRBJ2-7,TRBV9,CASTGVRDTKGGFYEQYF
.,TRBJ2-7,TRBV2,CASSEWGPLEQYF
TRBD2,TRBJ2-3,TRBV19,CASSITSGRDTQYF
TRBD1,TRBJ2-7,TRBV28,CASRLTGTASYEQYF
TRBD1,TRBJ1-3,TRBV28,CAIVGGGNTIYF
TRBD1,TRBJ2-7,TRBV28,CASSRDSYEQYF
.,TRBJ2-5,TRBV28,CASSLGRTQYF
TRBD2,TRBJ2-2,TRBV5-1,CASSLASGSAGELFF
.,TRBJ2-1,TRBV9,CASSAGGGSNEQFF
.,TRBJ2-5,TRBV7-9,CASSYETGLGEETQYF
.,TRBJ1-6,TRBV9,CASSVASYNSPLHF
.,TRBJ2-3,TRBV29-1,CSVSPGDTQYF
.,TRBJ1-1,TRBV21-1,CASSKDYTDRGRCAEAFF
TRBD1,TRBJ1-1,TRBV5-1,CASSTWTGEDTEAFF
TRBD1,TRBJ1-1,TRBV5-4,CASSEGTGSDTEAFF
.,TRBJ2-7,TRBV14,CASSFGLSFLYEQYF
.,TRBJ1-3,TRBV5-4,CASSLIGAAGNTIYF
TRBD1,TRBJ2-7,TRBV28,CASSLFRQGSYEQYF
.,TRBJ1-3,TRBV30,CAWSSGGNTIYF
.,TRBJ2-3,TRBV7-2,CASSLYSVRDTQYF
.,TRBJ1-1,TRBV12-3/TRBV12-4,CASSLIGEAFF